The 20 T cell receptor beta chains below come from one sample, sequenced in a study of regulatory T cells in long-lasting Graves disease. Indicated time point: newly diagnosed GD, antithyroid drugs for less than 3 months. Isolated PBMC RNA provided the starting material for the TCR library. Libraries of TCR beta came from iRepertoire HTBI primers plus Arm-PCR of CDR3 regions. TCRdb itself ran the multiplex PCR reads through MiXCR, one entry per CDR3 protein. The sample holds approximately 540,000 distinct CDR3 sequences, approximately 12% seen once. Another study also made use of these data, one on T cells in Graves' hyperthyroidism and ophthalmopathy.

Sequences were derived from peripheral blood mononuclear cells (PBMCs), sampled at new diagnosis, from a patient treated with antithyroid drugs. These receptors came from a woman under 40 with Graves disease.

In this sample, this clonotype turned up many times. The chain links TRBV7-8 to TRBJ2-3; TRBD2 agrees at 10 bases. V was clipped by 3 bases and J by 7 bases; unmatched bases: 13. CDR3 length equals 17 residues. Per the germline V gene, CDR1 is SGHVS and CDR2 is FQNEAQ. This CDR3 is CASSLRGLAGAYHTQYF. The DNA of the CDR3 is TGTGCCAGCAGCTTGCGGGGCCTAGCGGGAGCTTACCATACGCAGTATTTT.

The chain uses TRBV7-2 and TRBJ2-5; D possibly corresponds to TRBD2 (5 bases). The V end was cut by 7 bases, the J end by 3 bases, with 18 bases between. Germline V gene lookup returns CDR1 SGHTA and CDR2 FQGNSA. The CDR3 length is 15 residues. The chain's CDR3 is CASTQKAGNKETQYF. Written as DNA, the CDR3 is TGTGCCAGCACTCAGAAGGCCGGGAACAAAGAGACCCAGTACTTC.

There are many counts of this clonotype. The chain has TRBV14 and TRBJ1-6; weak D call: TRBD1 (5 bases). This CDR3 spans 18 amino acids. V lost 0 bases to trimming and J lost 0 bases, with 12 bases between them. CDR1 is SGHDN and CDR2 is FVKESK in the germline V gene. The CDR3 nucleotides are TGTGCCAGCAGCCAAGATTTTTGGGGGAGCTCCTATAATTCACCCCTCCACTTT. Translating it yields CASSQDFWGSSYNSPLHF.

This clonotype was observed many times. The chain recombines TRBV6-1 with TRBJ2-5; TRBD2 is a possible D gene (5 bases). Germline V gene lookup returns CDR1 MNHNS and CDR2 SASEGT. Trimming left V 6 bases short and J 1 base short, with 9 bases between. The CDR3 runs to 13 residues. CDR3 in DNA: TGTGCCAGCAGCCAGGACTTCCAAGAGACCCAGTACTTC. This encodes CASSQDFQETQYF.

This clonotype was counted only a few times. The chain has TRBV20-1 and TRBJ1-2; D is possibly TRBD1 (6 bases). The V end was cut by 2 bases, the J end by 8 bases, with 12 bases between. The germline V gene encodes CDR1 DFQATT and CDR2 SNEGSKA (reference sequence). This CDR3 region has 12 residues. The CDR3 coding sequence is TGCAGTGCTAGATACAGGGCGAGCGGCTACACCTTC. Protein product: CSARYRASGYTF.

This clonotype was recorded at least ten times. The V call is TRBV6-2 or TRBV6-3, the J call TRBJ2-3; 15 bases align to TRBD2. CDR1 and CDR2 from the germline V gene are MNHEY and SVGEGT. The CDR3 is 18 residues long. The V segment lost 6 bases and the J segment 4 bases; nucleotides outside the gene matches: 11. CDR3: CASSPLGGLAGGPDTQYF. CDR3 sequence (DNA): TGTGCCAGCAGCCCCCTGGGCGGACTAGCGGGAGGGCCAGATACGCAGTATTTT.

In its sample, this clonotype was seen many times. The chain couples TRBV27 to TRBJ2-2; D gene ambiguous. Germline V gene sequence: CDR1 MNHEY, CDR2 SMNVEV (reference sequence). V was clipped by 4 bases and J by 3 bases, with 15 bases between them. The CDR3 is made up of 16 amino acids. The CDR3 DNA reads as TGTGCCAGCAGTTCGACTTCAGGAGCTTACACCGGGGAGCTGTTTTTT. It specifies CASSSTSGAYTGELFF.

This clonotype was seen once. Here the CDR3 DNA reads TGTGCCAGCAGTTACCAACGGGGCAATGAGCAGTTCTTC. It specifies CASSYQRGNEQFF. The chain combines TRBV7-9 with TRBJ2-1; maybe TRBD2 (5 bases). CDR1 and CDR2 (germline): SEHNR, FQNEAQ (reference sequence). This CDR3 contains 13 residues. V was cut by 6 bases and J by 6 bases, with 12 bases left in between.

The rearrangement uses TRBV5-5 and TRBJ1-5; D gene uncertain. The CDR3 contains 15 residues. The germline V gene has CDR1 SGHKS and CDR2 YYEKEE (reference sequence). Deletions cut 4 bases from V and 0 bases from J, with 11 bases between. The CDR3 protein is CASSHLINSNQPQHF. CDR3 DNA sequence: TGTGCCAGCAGCCATCTGATAAATAGCAATCAGCCCCAGCATTTT.

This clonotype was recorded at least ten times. The CDR3 spells CASSLALRGHQPQHF. For the CDR3, the DNA is TGTGCCAGCAGTTTAGCGCTTAGAGGGCACCAGCCCCAGCATTTT. The rearrangement uses TRBV12-3 or TRBV12-4 and TRBJ1-5, with D hard to call. This CDR3 is built from 15 residues. Trimming cost V 0 bases and J 7 bases, with 13 bases left between them.

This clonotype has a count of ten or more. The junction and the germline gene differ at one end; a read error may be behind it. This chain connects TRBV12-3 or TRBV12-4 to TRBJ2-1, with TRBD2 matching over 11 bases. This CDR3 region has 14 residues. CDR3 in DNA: TGTGCCAGCAGTACTAGCGGGAGCTTGGCACCCCCGTACTTC. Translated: CASSTSGSLAPPYF.

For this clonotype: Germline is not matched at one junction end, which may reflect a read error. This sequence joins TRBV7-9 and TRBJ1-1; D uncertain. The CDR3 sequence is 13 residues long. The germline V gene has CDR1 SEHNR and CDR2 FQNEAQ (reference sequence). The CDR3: CASNLEKGLQAFF. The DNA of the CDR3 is TGTGCCAGCAACTTAGAAAAGGGCCTGCAAGCTTTCTTT.

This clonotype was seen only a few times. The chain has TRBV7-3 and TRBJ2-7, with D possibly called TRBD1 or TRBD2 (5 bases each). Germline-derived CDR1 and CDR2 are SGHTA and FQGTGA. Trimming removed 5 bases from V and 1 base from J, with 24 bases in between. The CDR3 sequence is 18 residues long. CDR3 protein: CASSPLDGDGRTSYEQYF. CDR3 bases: TGTGCCAGCAGCCCACTGGACGGGGACGGGCGAACTTCCTACGAGCAGTACTTC.

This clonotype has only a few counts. The CDR3 loop reads CSVPMTPARETQYF. In DNA, the CDR3 is TGCAGCGTGCCCATGACGCCGGCTCGGGAGACCCAGTACTTC. The chain uses TRBV29-1 and TRBJ2-5, with no clear D. The CDR3 is 14 amino acids. Germline V gene sequence: CDR1 SQVTM, CDR2 ANQGSEA. Trimming took off 6 bases at V and 5 bases at J, with 19 bases between the two ends.

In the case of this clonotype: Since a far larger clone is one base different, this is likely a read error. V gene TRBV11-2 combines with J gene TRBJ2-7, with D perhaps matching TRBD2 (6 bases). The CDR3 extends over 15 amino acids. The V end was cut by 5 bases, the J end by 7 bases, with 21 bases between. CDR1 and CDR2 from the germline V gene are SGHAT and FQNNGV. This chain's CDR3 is CASSTRGTAYNEQYF. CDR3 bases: TGTGCCAGCAGCACCCGGGGGACGGCCTACAATGAGCAGTACTTC.

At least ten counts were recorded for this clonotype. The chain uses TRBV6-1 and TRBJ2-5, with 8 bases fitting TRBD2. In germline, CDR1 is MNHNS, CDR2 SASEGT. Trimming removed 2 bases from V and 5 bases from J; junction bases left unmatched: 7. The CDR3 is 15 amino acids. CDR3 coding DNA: TGTGCCAGCAGTGAACTCCTAGCGGGCAGGGAGACCCAGTACTTC. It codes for CASSELLAGRETQYF.

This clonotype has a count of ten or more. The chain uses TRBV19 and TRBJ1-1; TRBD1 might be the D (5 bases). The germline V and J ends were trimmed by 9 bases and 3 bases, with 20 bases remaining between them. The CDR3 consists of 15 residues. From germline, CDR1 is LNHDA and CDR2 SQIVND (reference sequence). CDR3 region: CASRFRGRIDTEAFF. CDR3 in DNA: TGTGCCAGCCGCTTCCGGGGCCGCATAGACACTGAAGCTTTCTTT.

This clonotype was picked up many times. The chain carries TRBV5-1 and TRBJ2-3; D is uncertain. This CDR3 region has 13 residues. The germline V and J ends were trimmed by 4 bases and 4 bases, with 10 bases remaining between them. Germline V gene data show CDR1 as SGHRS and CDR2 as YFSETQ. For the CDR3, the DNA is TGCGCCAGCAGCGCCGTTCCGGCAGATACGCAGTATTTT. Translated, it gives CASSAVPADTQYF.

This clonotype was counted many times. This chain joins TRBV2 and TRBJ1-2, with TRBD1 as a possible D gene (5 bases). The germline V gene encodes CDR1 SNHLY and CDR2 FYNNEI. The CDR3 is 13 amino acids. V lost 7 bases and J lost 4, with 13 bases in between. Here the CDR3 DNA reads TGTGCCAGCACTGCGCAGGGTATCTATGGCTACACCTTC. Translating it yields CASTAQGIYGYTF.

Written as DNA, the CDR3 is TGTGCCAGTAGTCCCAGACAGGGGGGGCACGAGCAGTACTTC. Protein sequence: CASSPRQGGHEQYF. The chain couples TRBV19 to TRBJ2-7; 9 nucleotides line up with TRBD1. This CDR3 is built from 14 residues. The germline gives CDR1 LNHDA, CDR2 SQIVND (reference sequence). The J segment lost 5 bases and the V segment lost 5 bases, leaving 7 bases of the junction unmatched.